Below, one T cell receptor beta chain is given with its context. Its cognate antigen is unknown. The length of the CDR3 is 16 residues. Germline V lookup: CDR1 LGHNA, CDR2 YNFKEQ. V gave up 0 bases and J gave up 1 base; unmatched junction bases: 4. This sample was included in a study of cytomegalovirus exposure and HLA in healthy donors. Across the whole study: An earlier analysis identified 117 million unique TCR beta sequences in about 170 million T cells. General observations from the study: In a later analysis, HLA-associated beta chains showed higher expansion and lower generation probabilities than comparable chains. It was confirmed in vitro that a few of the CMV-associated chains were specific for CMV antigens. A link between a missense DCLRE1C variant and TCR beta V- and J-gene trimming emerged from a later analysis.

A multiplex PCR was run with 60 Vbeta primers and 13 Jbeta primers. Some clones are missing from TCRdb's copy, which holds only in-frame ones; the method was immunoSEQ multiplex PCR. The table includes about 160,000 clones, 65% to 90% detected once. This TCR came from a man aged 45-65 years in good health and CMV-seropositive. The material sequenced was PBMCs. The rearrangement uses TRBV4-2 and TRBJ2-5; 8 positions agree with TRBD2. CDR3 sequence (DNA): TGTGCCAGCAGCCAAGAGCTAGCGGGTCCCCAAGAGACCCAGTACTTC. Encoded protein: CASSQELAGPQETQYF.